This T cell receptor (beta chain) was documented in a study of cytomegalovirus exposure and HLA in healthy donors (dated by TCRdb to 2017 to 2019). As for the study more broadly: A later analysis indicated that the 90 to 150 validation repertoires were generated on the platform also employed for the 700 or so repertoires of the first cohort. The study was designed to test whether signatures of past pathogen exposure could be identified by cataloging public T cell receptors. To predict cytomegalovirus infection status, the study brought together high-throughput TCR immunosequencing, statistical association of individual TCRs with disease status, and machine learning. Besides the first cohort of roughly 660 subjects, a separate validation cohort made up of roughly 120 different subjects was used.

Separate from the approximately 730-subject first cohort, the validation cohort of around 130 subjects was the group to which the donors belonged. Findings and caveats that apply to the study as a whole: While some public TCRs were present in many individuals, most TCR sequences turned up only very rarely across donors. It was suggested by the authors that the approach could potentially be generalized to other disease states and immunological phenotypes. The study gave a list of more than 150 TCR beta chains associated with cytomegalovirus. In both the original and validation cohorts, the classifier was reported to diagnose cytomegalovirus status with high specificity and sensitivity. The validation cohort had no HLA typing available for a later analysis, so co-occurrence within that cohort was assessed over all 110 or so repertoires. Three of the identified cytomegalovirus-associated TCR beta chains were confirmed in vitro to be specific for cytomegalovirus antigens. Of the cluster scores, 85% to 95% were above 0 in a later analysis, which found that TCRs clustered in the first cohort also tended to co-occur in the 120 validation repertoires.

The V and J ends are trimmed by 3 bases and 12 bases, leaving 15 bases between them. From the germline V gene, CDR1 is MGHRA and CDR2 is YSYEKL. The CDR3 numbers 12 residues from cysteine through phenylalanine. Of all the DNA, just the CDR3 is kept, 36 bases in frame from base 1. The protocol used for the library was the immunoSEQ multiplex PCR assay. The study's processing was this. A statistical classification framework was developed to diagnose cytomegalovirus status using the catalog of TCR beta chain sequences. TCRdb obtained this table from immuneACCESS and retained in-frame rearrangements with V and J assigned. These tables miss some clones; where compared with another copy, unresolved V genes account for less than half of the shortfall, and the remainder is unexplained. V, J and clone size derive from that table, while D and trimming were established from the DNA sequence. Present in this sample are approximately 110,000 clones, roughly nine tenths of which were seen just once. The top ten hold roughly 4% of the sample.

About this clone: Its antigen target is currently unknown. No much larger clone is present one base from it, and per-base qualities are unavailable.

The sample taken for sequencing was PBMCs. Recombination joined TRBV4-1 with TRBJ2-7; TRBD2 is a weak D gene call, 6 bases matching. This receptor was identified in a woman aged 18 to 35 in good health and CMV-seropositive. The CDR3 in this case is CASSQPGTRRYF. The sequence in DNA is TGCGCCAGCAGCCAGCCCGGGACTCGAAGGTACTTC.